This passage covers 29 T cell receptor beta chains from one sample sequenced in a study of blood T cell repertoires in COVID-19. TCRdb keeps only in-frame clones here, not all; method: immunoSEQ multiplex PCR. The sample includes hundreds of thousands of clones, more than 70% of them seen just once. Sequenced material: peripheral blood. The receptors shown here come from a woman aged 45-59 years with acute or convalescent COVID-19.

The chain is built from TRBV7-2 and TRBJ2-1, with 10 bases lining up with TRBD2. Germline V gene data show CDR1 as SGHTA and CDR2 as FQGNSA. This CDR3 has 16 amino acids. Losses at the gene ends were 5 bases for V and 5 bases for J; bases not matched to a gene: 9. Here the CDR3 reads CASSPDGTSVNNEQFF. CDR3 coding DNA: TGTGCCAGCAGCCCAGATGGGACTAGCGTAAACAATGAGCAGTTCTTC.

CDR3 coding DNA: TGTGCCAGCAGCTCTTCCGGACCGGGGACTAGCCTGAGTGAGCAGTTCTTC. Encoded protein: CASSSSGPGTSLSEQFF. This chain connects TRBV7-3 to TRBJ2-1, with 9 bases lining up with TRBD2. The germline CDR1 and CDR2 sequences are SGHTA and FQGTGA. The length of the CDR3 is 17 residues. Trimming took 4 bases from V and 9 from J; bases not matched to a gene: 16.

The chain carries TRBV30 and TRBJ1-2; 9 nucleotides line up with TRBD1. V trimming: 5 bases; J trimming: 2 bases; junction bases outside the gene matches: 3. This CDR3 has 13 amino acids. Germline CDR1 is GTSNPN and CDR2 is SVGIG (reference sequence). CDR3 DNA sequence: TGTGCCTGGGGGACAGGGAGGAACTATGGCTACACCTTC. This gives the protein CAWGTGRNYGYTF.

The rearrangement links TRBV10-2 to TRBJ2-7; maybe TRBD1 (5 bases). V lost 1 base to trimming and J lost 3 bases, with 10 bases between them. CDR3 length: 14 amino acids. Germline loops: CDR1 WSHSY, CDR2 SAAADI. CDR3 coding DNA: TGCGCCAGCAGTGAGTTGGCAGGGAACTACGAGCAGTACTTC. Translation gives CASSELAGNYEQYF.

This rearrangement joins TRBV10-3 to TRBJ2-1, with TRBD1 as a possible D gene (5 bases). There are 12 residues in the CDR3. Trimming removed 2 bases at V and 12 bases at J, with 11 bases between. Germline V gene lookup returns CDR1 ENHRY and CDR2 SYGVKD. CDR3 nucleotide sequence: TGTGCCATCAGTGAGATGCAGGGAACGCAGTTCTTC. Protein: CAISEMQGTQFF.

This clone was counted a single time. The chain combines TRBV15 with TRBJ2-1; 8 nucleotides agree with TRBD2. Germline V lookup: CDR1 LNHNV, CDR2 YYDKDF (reference sequence). The J segment lost 0 bases and the V segment lost 3 bases, leaving 7 bases of the junction unmatched. The CDR3 spans 17 residues. The CDR3, as DNA: TGTGCCACCAGCAGCAGTCGTGGGACTAGCTCCTACAATGAGCAGTTCTTC. Translation gives CATSSSRGTSSYNEQFF.

The rearrangement joins TRBV20-1 to TRBJ2-5, with TRBD1 matching 7 bases. CDR3 length: 14 amino acids. CDR1 and CDR2 (germline): DFQATT, SNEGSKA (reference sequence). After removal of 3 bases from V and 4 bases from J, the junction contained 8 bases not matched to a gene. The chain's CDR3 is CSASFRAGGETQYF. The CDR3 DNA reads TGCAGTGCTAGTTTTCGGGCAGGGGGAGAGACCCAGTACTTC.

The CDR3 DNA follows: TGTGCCAGCTACACTAGTGAAGAGACCCAGTACTTC. Translated: CASYTSEETQYF. The V gene is TRBV2, the J gene TRBJ2-5, with D possibly being TRBD2 (5 bases). This CDR3 is 12 amino acids long. Germline V CDR1 and CDR2: SNHLY, FYNNEI. Deletions cut 8 bases from V and 3 bases from J, with 10 bases between.

This chain links TRBV2 with TRBJ2-5, with 7 bases aligning to TRBD2. CDR3 length: 14 amino acids. Per germline, CDR1 SNHLY and CDR2 FYNNEI. Germline trimming cut 7 bases from V and 4 bases from J; bases unmatched to any gene: 9. The CDR3 coding sequence is TGTGCCAGCATATCAGGGAGGGGCGGAGAGACCCAGTACTTC. Protein product: CASISGRGGETQYF.

The genes are TRBV5-1 and TRBJ2-5; 11 bases are shared with TRBD2. The CDR3 is 17 amino acids. Unmatched junction bases numbered 13, after V lost 4 bases and J lost 5 bases. Germline values: CDR1 SGHRS, CDR2 YFSETQ. Written as DNA, the CDR3 is TGCGCCAGCAGCCCGGAGGTAGCGGGAGGGCCTGGGGAGACCCAGTACTTC. Protein product: CASSPEVAGGPGETQYF.

The chain combines TRBV15 with TRBJ2-5; 14 bases agree with TRBD2. This CDR3 has 16 residues. CDR1 and CDR2 from the germline V gene are LNHNV and YYDKDF (reference sequence). V was clipped by 1 base and J by 4 bases; unmatched bases: 2. The CDR3 bases are TGTGCCACCAGCAGAGCAGGACTAGCGGGAGGAGAGACCCAGTACTTC. Translating it yields CATSRAGLAGGETQYF. Full variable domain (remainder filled in from reference TRBV15 and TRBJ2-5): DAMVIQNPRYQVTQFGKPVTLSCSQTLNHNVMYWYQQKSSQAPKLLFHYYDKDFNNEADTPDNFQSRRPNTSFCFLDIRSPGLGDTAMYLCATSRAGLAGGETQYFGPGTRLLVL.

The chain joins TRBV2 to TRBJ2-2; weak D call: TRBD2 (5 bases). Germline V gene data show CDR1 as SNHLY and CDR2 as FYNNEI. The CDR3 spans 14 residues. Trimming removed 6 bases at V and 1 base at J, with 9 bases between. As DNA, the CDR3 is TGTGCCAGCAGGTTCGGAGGGAACACCGGGGAGCTGTTTTTT. Amino acid sequence: CASRFGGNTGELFF.

The chain employs TRBV7-9 and TRBJ2-3; the match to TRBD2 covers 8 bases. The CDR3 extends over 16 amino acids. Germline assignment: CDR1 SEHNR and CDR2 FQNEAQ (reference sequence). The J segment lost 4 bases and the V segment lost 1 base, leaving 7 bases of the junction unmatched. The CDR3 DNA reads as TGTGCCAGCAGCTTAGACAGCGGGAGAGGCGCAGATACGCAGTATTTT. Protein sequence: CASSLDSGRGADTQYF.

The rearrangement uses TRBV14 and TRBJ2-1; unclear D gene. Per germline, CDR1 SGHDN and CDR2 FVKESK. V dropped 1 base and J dropped 0 bases, with 7 bases sitting between them. The CDR3 has 15 residues. CDR3 protein: CASSQAPGSYNEQFF. The CDR3, as DNA: TGTGCCAGCAGCCAAGCCCCAGGCTCCTACAATGAGCAGTTCTTC.

This chain joins TRBV14 and TRBJ2-7, with D possibly being TRBD2 (8 bases). Per germline, CDR1 SGHDN and CDR2 FVKESK. V was pared by 4 bases and J by 1 base, with 14 bases between. This CDR3 contains 15 residues. CDR3 loop: CASSPLAGQSYEQYF. CDR3 sequence (DNA): TGTGCCAGCAGCCCGTTAGCGGGACAGTCCTACGAGCAGTACTTC.

The genes are TRBV5-1 and TRBJ2-1; the match to TRBD2 covers 8 bases. This CDR3 spans 16 amino acids. V gave up 2 bases and J gave up 8 bases; unmatched junction bases: 12. The germline V gene has CDR1 SGHRS and CDR2 YFSETQ. CDR3 amino acids: CASSFSREGLVDEQFF. The DNA for the CDR3 is TGCGCCAGCAGCTTTAGTCGGGAGGGGTTGGTCGATGAGCAGTTCTTC.

The V call is TRBV5-6, the J call TRBJ1-1, with TRBD1 as a possible D gene (5 bases). Germline V gene data show CDR1 as SGHDT and CDR2 as YYEEEE. V was trimmed by 1 base and J by 8 bases, leaving 21 bases between them. This CDR3 has 16 amino acids. DNA of the CDR3: TGTGCCAGCAGCTTGCTCGGCCAGGGAGGATGGGCAGAAGCTTTCTTT. It is translated as CASSLLGQGGWAEAFF.

The V gene is TRBV7-9, the J gene TRBJ2-5, with 12 bases lining up with TRBD2. The CDR3 has 15 residues. Per germline, CDR1 SEHNR and CDR2 FQNEAQ (reference sequence). V dropped 8 bases and J dropped 1; count of bases not matched to a gene: 5. The CDR3 is CASGGLAGIQETQYF. DNA for the CDR3: TGTGCCAGCGGAGGACTAGCGGGAATCCAAGAGACCCAGTACTTC.

The chain recombines TRBV2 with TRBJ1-2; D is undetermined. Trimming cost V 6 bases and J 2 bases, with 19 bases left between them. The germline V gene has CDR1 SNHLY and CDR2 FYNNEI. The CDR3 is made up of 16 amino acids. CDR3: CASRSTPSLSNYGYTF. As DNA, the CDR3 is TGTGCCAGCAGGTCGACACCGAGCCTTTCCAACTATGGCTACACCTTC. Complete variable domain (other parts from reference TRBV2 and TRBJ1-2): EPEVTQTPSHQVTQMGQEVILRCVPISNHLYFYWYRQILGQKVEFLVSFYNNEISEKSEIFDDQFSVERPDGSNFTLKIRSTKLEDSAMYFCASRSTPSLSNYGYTFGSGTRLTVV.

This clone was counted at least ten times. This sample also contains other DNA sequences that code for the same CDR3. The rearrangement joins TRBV7-9 to TRBJ2-1; 11 bases fit TRBD2. After removal of 2 bases from V and 5 bases from J, the junction contained 5 bases not matched to a gene. The CDR3 consists of 16 residues. Germline V lookup: CDR1 SEHNR, CDR2 FQNEAQ (reference sequence). The CDR3, as DNA: TGTGCCAGCAGCTTACCTAGCGGGAGGAGGAACAATGAGCAGTTCTTC. Translating gives CASSLPSGRRNNEQFF.

The chain combines TRBV25-1 with TRBJ2-7; possible D gene TRBD2, 5 bases. V was clipped by 3 bases and J by 3 bases, with 15 bases between them. This CDR3 has 15 amino acids. The V gene's germline CDR1 is MGHDK and CDR2 SYGVNS. The CDR3 loop is CASSDDLGGRYEQYF. The CDR3 coding sequence is TGTGCCAGCAGTGATGACTTGGGCGGGCGCTACGAGCAGTACTTC.

This chain connects TRBV6-1 to TRBJ1-2, with 7 bases lining up with TRBD1. V shed 0 bases and J 2 bases; nucleotides not matched to a gene: 12. Looked up from germline, CDR1 is MNHNS and CDR2 is SASEGT. The CDR3 has 18 amino acids. The DNA for the CDR3 is TGTGCCAGCAGTGAAGCAGCTGGAAGGGGGCTCAACAACTATGGCTACACCTTC. It is translated as CASSEAAGRGLNNYGYTF.

This chain uses TRBV20-1 with TRBJ1-1, with a tentative D call TRBD1 (5 bases). The CDR3 covers 10 residues. Germline loops: CDR1 DFQATT, CDR2 SNEGSKA (reference sequence). Trimming took 3 bases from V and 10 from J, leaving 9 bases between them. CDR3 residues: CSASDGAAFF. The DNA for the CDR3 is TGCAGTGCTAGTGATGGGGCAGCTTTCTTT.

This chain joins TRBV28 and TRBJ1-3; maybe TRBD1 (6 bases). Per the germline V gene, CDR1 is MDHEN and CDR2 is SYDVKM. V lost 6 bases to trimming and J lost 4 bases, with 13 bases between them. The CDR3 runs to 14 residues. The CDR3, as DNA: TGTGCCAGCAGCTACTCTACAGGGGGAAACACCATATATTTT. Translating it yields CASSYSTGGNTIYF.

This clone appeared many times. The V call is TRBV7-9, the J call TRBJ1-2, with D unresolved. The length of the CDR3 is 12 residues. Germline V gene sequence: CDR1 SEHNR, CDR2 FQNEAQ (reference sequence). The V and J ends lost 5 bases and 8 bases respectively, with 12 bases between them. In nucleotides, the CDR3 is TGTGCCAGCAGCATGAAAAGTGAGGGCTACACCTTC. This gives the protein CASSMKSEGYTF. The full variable domain, rest sourced from reference TRBV7-9 and TRBJ1-2, is DTGVSQNPRHKITKRGQNVTFRCDPISEHNRLYWYRQTLGQGPEFLTYFQNEAQLEKSRLLSDRFSAERPKGSFSTLEIQRTEQGDSAMYLCASSMKSEGYTFGSGTRLTVV.

This chain uses TRBV29-1 with TRBJ1-1, with 8 nucleotides matching TRBD1. The CDR3 has 12 amino acids. CDR1 SQVTM and CDR2 ANQGSEA come from the germline V gene. The ends lost 5 bases at V and 8 bases at J; junction bases unmatched: 7. CDR3 amino acids: CSVQGQGSEAFF. CDR3 nucleotide sequence: TGCAGCGTTCAAGGACAGGGTAGCGAAGCTTTCTTT.

This clone turned up a few times. This chain links TRBV19 with TRBJ1-5; D perhaps matches TRBD1 (5 bases). The length of the CDR3 is 14 residues. Germline CDR1 is LNHDA and CDR2 is SQIVND (reference sequence). V was pared by 7 bases and J by 0 bases, with 10 bases between. CDR3 bases: TGTGCCAGTACCCCCGACAGTAGCAATCAGCCCCAGCATTTT. Translated: CASTPDSSNQPQHF.

The chain combines TRBV24-1 with TRBJ1-2; 9 nucleotides line up with TRBD1. This CDR3 has 14 residues. V lost 3 bases, J lost 8 bases, and 6 bases stayed unmatched. The germline V gene has CDR1 KGHDR and CDR2 SFDVKD. CDR3 region: CATSDGQGSRGYTF. Here the CDR3 DNA reads TGTGCCACCAGTGATGGACAGGGGAGCAGGGGCTACACCTTC.

The V call is TRBV19, the J call TRBJ1-1; possible D gene TRBD1, 6 bases. The germline gives CDR1 LNHDA, CDR2 SQIVND (reference sequence). V dropped 1 base and J dropped 3 bases, with 18 bases sitting between them. CDR3 size: 17 residues. The chain's CDR3 is CASSIGTGRAFHTEAFF. The CDR3 DNA reads as TGTGCCAGTAGTATAGGCACAGGGAGGGCGTTTCACACTGAAGCTTTCTTT.